This T cell receptor (beta chain) stems from a study of shared clonotypes between healthy human individuals. General observations from the study: A reduction in generation probabilities was seen for non-shared clonotypes relative to those shared by all four donors.

Unmatched junction bases numbered 12, after V lost 8 bases and J lost 9 bases. Germline CDR1 and CDR2: MGHDK and SYGVNS. The CDR3 runs to 13 residues. A remark on this clone: As yet, its antigen is unknown.

The split of CD4+ cells yielded CD45RA+ naive and CD45RA-negative memory subsets. Generated by immunoSEQ multiplex PCR, the TCRdb table keeps only in-frame clones and is missing some. Among over a million clones listed, roughly 98.5% were seen once. This sequence joins TRBV25-1 and TRBJ1-1; 7 nucleotides align to TRBD1. The clonotype was recovered from a man in his thirties or forties in good health. The sequenced sample was naive CD4+ T cells sorted from blood. As for subset: CD45RA+ positively selected. CDR3 in amino acids: CASGVTGTEKAFF. DNA for the CDR3: TGTGCCAGCGGAGTAACCGGGACAGAGAAAGCTTTCTTT.